Presented here are 14 T cell receptor beta chains from one specimen sequenced in a study of T cells in localized non-small cell lung cancer. Sequenced by immunoSEQ multiplex PCR; TCRdb stores in-frame clones only, minus some. The data show over 25,000 clones, about 92% seen once. The sequencing here drew on peripheral blood, taken before any cancer treatment. The origin of the receptors is a female donor older than 55 with stage I lung adenocarcinoma.

The J gene is TRBJ1-2, the V gene TRBV28, with TRBD1 matching over 7 bases. The V gene end was trimmed by 4 bases and the J gene end by 1 base; junction bases not matched to a gene: 3. This CDR3 is built from 14 residues. The germline V gene has CDR1 MDHEN and CDR2 SYDVKM. The CDR3 bases are TGTGCCAGCAGTTGGGGACAGAGTAACTATGGCTACACCTTC. Amino acids: CASSWGQSNYGYTF.

The chain employs TRBV28 and TRBJ1-3; no clear D gene. The CDR3 loop spans 16 amino acids. Between the trimmed V and J ends, which lost 2 bases and 0 bases, there was a span of 11 bases. Germline V gives CDR1 MDHEN, CDR2 SYDVKM. The CDR3 region has the DNA TGTGCCAGCAGTTTAGGTCTAGCGAGCTCTGGAAACACCATATATTTT. Residues: CASSLGLASSGNTIYF. The full variable domain, its missing parts supplied by reference TRBV28 and TRBJ1-3, is DVKVTQSSRYLVKRTGEKVFLECVQDMDHENMFWYRQDPGLGLRLIYFSYDVKMKEKGDIPEGYSVSREKKERFSLILESASTNQTSMYLCASSLGLASSGNTIYFGEGSWLTVV.

The chain employs TRBV5-4 and TRBJ2-5; 8 bases match TRBD1. V was clipped by 4 bases and J by 3 bases; unmatched bases: 5. The CDR3 extends over 14 amino acids. Germline V gene data show CDR1 as SGHNT and CDR2 as YYREEE (reference sequence). CDR3: CASSPMDREETQYF. Here the CDR3 DNA reads TGTGCCAGCAGCCCGATGGACAGGGAAGAGACCCAGTACTTC.

J is TRBJ1-2 and V is TRBV5-1; D is unresolved. The CDR3 has 14 amino acids. Germline lookup yields CDR1 SGHRS and CDR2 YFSETQ. V was shortened by 0 bases and J by 3 bases, with 9 bases between the two germline ends. The CDR3 protein is CASSLGKTDYGYTF. The DNA for the CDR3 is TGCGCCAGCAGCTTGGGGAAAACTGACTATGGCTACACCTTC.

To note about this clone: The same CDR3 is also encoded by other DNA sequences in this sample. CDR3 sequence (DNA): TGTGCCAGCCCAAGGCAGGGAAGCACTGAAGCTTTCTTT. Amino acids: CASPRQGSTEAFF. The J gene is TRBJ1-1, the V gene TRBV6-1; TRBD1 is a possible D gene (5 bases). Trimming took 8 bases from V and 4 from J, leaving 14 bases between them. This CDR3 has 13 residues. From germline, CDR1 is MNHNS and CDR2 SASEGT.

The chain joins TRBV5-6 to TRBJ1-2, with TRBD1 identical over 11 bases. The CDR3 is made up of 13 amino acids. Losses at the gene ends were 4 bases for V and 7 bases for J; bases not matched to a gene: 3. Germline V gives CDR1 SGHDT, CDR2 YYEEEE. The CDR3 protein is CASSPDRGLGYTF. The CDR3 DNA reads as TGTGCCAGCAGCCCGGACAGGGGGCTTGGCTACACCTTC.

J is TRBJ2-5 and V is TRBV6-6; possibly TRBD2 for D (6 bases). The CDR3 loop spans 14 amino acids. The V and J ends lost 2 bases and 4 bases respectively, with 11 bases between them. CDR1 is MNHNY, CDR2 SVGAGI, per germline (reference sequence). DNA for the CDR3: TGTGCCAGCAGTTACGGCGGGGCGGGAGAGACCCAGTACTTC. This gives the protein CASSYGGAGETQYF.

The gene calls are TRBV19 and TRBJ2-6, with D unresolved. The CDR3 spans 14 residues. V lost 6 bases to trimming and J lost 0 bases, with 6 bases between them. CDR1 LNHDA and CDR2 SQIVND come from the germline V gene (reference sequence). The CDR3 protein is CASSLDSGANVLTF. CDR3 DNA: TGTGCCAGTAGCCTTGACTCTGGGGCCAACGTCCTGACTTTC.

CDR3 sequence reads: CASVRGGGELFF. CDR3 nucleotide sequence: TGTGCCAGCGTCAGGGGAGGCGGGGAGCTGTTTTTT. The V call is TRBV13, the J call TRBJ2-2; D may match TRBD1 or TRBD2 (6 bases each). Trimming took off 8 bases at V and 7 bases at J, with 11 bases between the two ends. CDR3 length: 12 residues. Germline assignment: CDR1 PRHDT and CDR2 FYEKMQ (reference sequence).

The CDR3 loop reads CASSISANEKLFF. CDR3 nucleotide sequence: TGTGCCAGTAGTATTTCAGCTAATGAAAAACTGTTTTTT. The chain has TRBV19 and TRBJ1-4; no firm D call. Germline loops: CDR1 LNHDA, CDR2 SQIVND (reference sequence). This CDR3 comprises 13 residues. V was shortened by 3 bases and J by 3 bases, with 5 bases between the two germline ends.

The rearrangement joins TRBV4-3 to TRBJ1-2; 9 bases are a match to TRBD1. V lost 1 base to trimming and J lost 7 bases; unmatched junction nucleotides: 7. From germline, CDR1 is LGHNA and CDR2 YSLEER. This CDR3 comprises 15 residues. CDR3 loop: CASSQGDRGFGGYTF. In nucleotides, the CDR3 is TGCGCCAGCAGCCAAGGAGACAGGGGGTTCGGTGGCTACACCTTC.

The chain combines TRBV9 with TRBJ1-5; the D gene is possibly TRBD1 (5 bases). Trimming removed 0 bases from V and 0 bases from J, with 13 bases in between. This CDR3 region has 17 residues. Germline assignment: CDR1 SGDLS and CDR2 YYNGEE. Here the CDR3 DNA reads TGTGCCAGCAGCGTAGAGGGACCCCTTTATAGCAATCAGCCCCAGCATTTT. Translated: CASSVEGPLYSNQPQHF.

This clone showed up just once. This chain uses TRBV19 with TRBJ2-1; 11 bases match TRBD2. CDR1 LNHDA and CDR2 SQIVND come from the germline V gene (reference sequence). The CDR3 consists of 17 residues. J was trimmed by 3 bases and V by 0 bases; bases with no gene match: 4. CDR3 region: CASSIDLLAGGYNEQFF. Here the CDR3 DNA reads TGTGCCAGTAGTATAGATCTTCTAGCGGGGGGCTACAATGAGCAGTTCTTC.

The chain recombines TRBV11-2 with TRBJ2-1; D is undetermined. CDR3 length equals 13 residues. V was trimmed by 5 bases and J by 4 bases, leaving 9 bases between them. From germline, CDR1 is SGHAT and CDR2 FQNNGV. The DNA for the CDR3 is TGTGCCAGCAGCACTGGACCGTACAATGAGCAGTTCTTC. It yields the protein CASSTGPYNEQFF. Filled out from reference TRBV11-2 and TRBJ2-1, the complete variable domain reads EAGVAQSPRYKIIEKRQSVAFWCNPISGHATLYWYQQILGQGPKLLIQFQNNGVVDDSQLPKDRFSAERLKGVDSTLKIQPAKLEDSAVYLCASSTGPYNEQFFGPGTRLTVL.